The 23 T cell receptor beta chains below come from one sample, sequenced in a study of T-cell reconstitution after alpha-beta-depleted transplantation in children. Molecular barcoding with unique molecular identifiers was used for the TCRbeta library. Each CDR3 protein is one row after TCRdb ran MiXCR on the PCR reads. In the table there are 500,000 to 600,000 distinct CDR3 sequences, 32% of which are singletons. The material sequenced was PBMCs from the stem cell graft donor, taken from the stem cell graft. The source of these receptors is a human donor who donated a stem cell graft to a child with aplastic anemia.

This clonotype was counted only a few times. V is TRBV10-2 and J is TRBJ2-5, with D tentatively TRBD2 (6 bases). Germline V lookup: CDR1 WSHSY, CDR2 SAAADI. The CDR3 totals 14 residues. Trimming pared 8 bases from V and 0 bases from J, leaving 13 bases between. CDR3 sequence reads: CASGGLPYQETQYF. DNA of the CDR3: TGCGCCAGCGGGGGACTCCCGTACCAAGAGACCCAGTACTTC.

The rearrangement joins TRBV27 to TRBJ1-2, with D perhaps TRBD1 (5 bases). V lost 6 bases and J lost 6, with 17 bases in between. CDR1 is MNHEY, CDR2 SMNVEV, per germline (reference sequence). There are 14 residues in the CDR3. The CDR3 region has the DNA TGTGCCAGCAGCTTGACAGAGACTTCCCATGGCTACACCTTC. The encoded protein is CASSLTETSHGYTF.

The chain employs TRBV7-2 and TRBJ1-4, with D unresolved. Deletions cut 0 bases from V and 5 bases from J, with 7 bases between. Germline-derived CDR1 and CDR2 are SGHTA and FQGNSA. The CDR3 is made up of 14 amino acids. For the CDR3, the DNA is TGTGCCAGCAGCTTAGCCCCGCGGAATGAAAAACTGTTTTTT. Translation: CASSLAPRNEKLFF.

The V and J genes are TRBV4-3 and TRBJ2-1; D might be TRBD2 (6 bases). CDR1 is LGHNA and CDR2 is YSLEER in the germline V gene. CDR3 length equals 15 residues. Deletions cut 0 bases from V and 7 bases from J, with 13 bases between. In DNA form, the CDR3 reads TGCGCCAGCAGCCAAGATTTAGGGACTTATAATGAGCAGTTCTTC. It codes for CASSQDLGTYNEQFF.

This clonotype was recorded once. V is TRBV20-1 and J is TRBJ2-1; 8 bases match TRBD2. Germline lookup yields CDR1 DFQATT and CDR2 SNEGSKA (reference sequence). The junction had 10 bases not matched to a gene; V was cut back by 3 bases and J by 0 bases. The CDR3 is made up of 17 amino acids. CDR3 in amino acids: CSASPPGGSSSYNEQFF. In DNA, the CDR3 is TGCAGTGCTAGCCCGCCGGGGGGGAGCAGCTCCTACAATGAGCAGTTCTTC.

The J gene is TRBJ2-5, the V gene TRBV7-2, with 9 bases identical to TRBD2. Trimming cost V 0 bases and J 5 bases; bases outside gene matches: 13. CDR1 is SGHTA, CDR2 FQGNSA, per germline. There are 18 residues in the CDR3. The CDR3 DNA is TGTGCCAGCAGCTTAGCTAGCGGGAGATCAATTTCAGTGGAGACCCAGTACTTC. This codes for CASSLASGRSISVETQYF.

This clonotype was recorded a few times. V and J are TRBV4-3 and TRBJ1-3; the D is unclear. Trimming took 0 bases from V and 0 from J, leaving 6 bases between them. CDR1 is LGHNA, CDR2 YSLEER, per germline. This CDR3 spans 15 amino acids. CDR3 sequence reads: CASSQDRSSGNTIYF. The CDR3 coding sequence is TGCGCCAGCAGCCAAGATCGGAGCTCTGGAAACACCATATATTTT.

This CDR3 reads CASSLDAGNTIYF. In nucleotides, the CDR3 is TGCGCCAGCAGCTTAGACGCAGGAAACACCATATATTTT. V and J are TRBV5-1 and TRBJ1-3; the D is unclear. Germline assignment: CDR1 SGHRS and CDR2 YFSETQ. The CDR3 has 13 amino acids. Trimming took 2 bases from V and 4 from J, leaving 7 bases between them.

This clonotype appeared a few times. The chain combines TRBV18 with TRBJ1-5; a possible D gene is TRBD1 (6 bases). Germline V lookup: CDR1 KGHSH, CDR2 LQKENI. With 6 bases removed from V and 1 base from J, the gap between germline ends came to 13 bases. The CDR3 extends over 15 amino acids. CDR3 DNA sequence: TGTGCCAGCTCTGATGGGACACTGAGCAATCAGCCCCAGCATTTT. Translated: CASSDGTLSNQPQHF.

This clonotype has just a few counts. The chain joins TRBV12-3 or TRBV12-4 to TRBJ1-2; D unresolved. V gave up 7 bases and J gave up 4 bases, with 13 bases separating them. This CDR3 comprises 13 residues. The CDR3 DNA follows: TGTGCCAGCACCCAGCGGGATTTCTATGGCTACACCTTC. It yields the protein CASTQRDFYGYTF.

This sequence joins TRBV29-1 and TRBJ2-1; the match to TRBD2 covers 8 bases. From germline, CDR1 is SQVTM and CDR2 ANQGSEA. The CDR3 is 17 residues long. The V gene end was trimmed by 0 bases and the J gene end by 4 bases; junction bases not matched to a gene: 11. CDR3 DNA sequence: TGCAGCGTTGAAGAGCCCCGGGGTAGCGGGAATTACAATGAGCAGTTCTTC. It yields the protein CSVEEPRGSGNYNEQFF.

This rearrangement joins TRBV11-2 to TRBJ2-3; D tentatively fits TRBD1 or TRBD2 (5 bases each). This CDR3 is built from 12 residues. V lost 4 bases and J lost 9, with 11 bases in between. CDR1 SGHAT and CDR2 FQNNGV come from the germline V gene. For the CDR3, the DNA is TGTGCCAGCAGCTCCCTGGGGGACACGCAGTATTTT. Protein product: CASSSLGDTQYF.

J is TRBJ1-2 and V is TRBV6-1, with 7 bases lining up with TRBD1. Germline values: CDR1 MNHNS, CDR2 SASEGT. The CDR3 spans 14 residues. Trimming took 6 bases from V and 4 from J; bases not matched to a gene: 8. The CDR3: CASRKEGASYGYTF. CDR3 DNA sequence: TGTGCCAGCAGAAAGGAGGGGGCGAGCTATGGCTACACCTTC.

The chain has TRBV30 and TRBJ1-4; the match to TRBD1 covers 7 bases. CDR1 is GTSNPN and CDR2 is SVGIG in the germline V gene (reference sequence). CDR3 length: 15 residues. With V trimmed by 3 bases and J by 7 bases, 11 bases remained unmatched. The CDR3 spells CAWSYSGTVREKLFF. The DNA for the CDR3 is TGTGCCTGGAGCTACTCCGGGACAGTCCGTGAAAAACTGTTTTTT.

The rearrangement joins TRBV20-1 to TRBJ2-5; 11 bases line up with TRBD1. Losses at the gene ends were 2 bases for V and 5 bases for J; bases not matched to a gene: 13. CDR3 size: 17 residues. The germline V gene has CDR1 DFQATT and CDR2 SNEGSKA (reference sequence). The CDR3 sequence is CSARRPLGQGAGETQYF. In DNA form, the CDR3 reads TGCAGTGCTAGACGGCCCCTCGGACAGGGGGCAGGGGAGACCCAGTACTTC.

The CDR3 loop reads CASRTFNYGYTF. CDR3 DNA: TGTGCCAGTAGGACCTTTAACTATGGCTACACCTTC. The chain recombines TRBV19 with TRBJ1-2, with D unclear. V was shortened by 6 bases and J by 1 base, with 6 bases between the two germline ends. CDR1 and CDR2 from the germline V gene are LNHDA and SQIVND (reference sequence). The length of the CDR3 is 12 residues.

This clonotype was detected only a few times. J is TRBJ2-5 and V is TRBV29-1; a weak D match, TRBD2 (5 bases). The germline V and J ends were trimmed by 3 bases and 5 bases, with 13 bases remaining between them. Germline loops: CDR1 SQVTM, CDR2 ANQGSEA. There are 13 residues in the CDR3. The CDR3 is CSVDLAGEETQYF. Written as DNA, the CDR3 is TGCAGCGTTGACTTAGCTGGGGAGGAGACCCAGTACTTC. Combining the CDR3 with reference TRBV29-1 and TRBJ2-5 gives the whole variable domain SAVISQKPSRDICQRGTSLTIQCQVDSQVTMMFWYRQQPGQSLTLIATANQGSEATYESGFVIDKFPISRPNLTFSTLTVSNMSPEDSSIYLCSVDLAGEETQYFGPGTRLLVL.

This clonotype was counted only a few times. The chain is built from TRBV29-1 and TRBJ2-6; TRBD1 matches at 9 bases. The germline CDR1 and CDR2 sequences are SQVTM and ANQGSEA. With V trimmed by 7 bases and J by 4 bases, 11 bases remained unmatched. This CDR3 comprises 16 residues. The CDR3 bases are TGCAGCGCCCGGACAGGGGAAGGGCGGGGGGCCAACGTCCTGACTTTC. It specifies CSARTGEGRGANVLTF.

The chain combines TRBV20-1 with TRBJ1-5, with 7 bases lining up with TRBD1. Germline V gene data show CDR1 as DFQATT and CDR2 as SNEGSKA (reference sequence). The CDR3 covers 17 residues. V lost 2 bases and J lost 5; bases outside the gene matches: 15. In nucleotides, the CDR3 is TGCAGTGCTAGAACAGGGGATCTGGCATATTGGGATCAGCCCCAGCATTTT. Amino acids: CSARTGDLAYWDQPQHF.

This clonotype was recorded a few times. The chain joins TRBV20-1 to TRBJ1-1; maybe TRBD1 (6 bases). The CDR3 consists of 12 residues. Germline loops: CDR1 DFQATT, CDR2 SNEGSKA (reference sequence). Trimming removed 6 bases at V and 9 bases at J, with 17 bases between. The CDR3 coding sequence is TGCAGTGCCCTAATACAGGGAGGGAAAGCTTTCTTT. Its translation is CSALIQGGKAFF.

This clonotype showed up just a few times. CDR3 nucleotide sequence: TGTGCCAGCTCACAACGAGCCAACACCGGGGAGCTGTTTTTT. Protein sequence: CASSQRANTGELFF. This rearrangement joins TRBV18 to TRBJ2-2; D call uncertain. The germline gives CDR1 KGHSH, CDR2 LQKENI. Deletions cut 4 bases from V and 2 bases from J, with 8 bases between. The CDR3 sequence is 14 residues long.

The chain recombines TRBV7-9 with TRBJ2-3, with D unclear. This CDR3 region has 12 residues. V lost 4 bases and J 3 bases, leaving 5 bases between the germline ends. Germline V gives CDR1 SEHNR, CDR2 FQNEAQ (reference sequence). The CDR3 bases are TGTGCCAGCAGCTCCATGACAGATACGCAGTATTTT. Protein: CASSSMTDTQYF.

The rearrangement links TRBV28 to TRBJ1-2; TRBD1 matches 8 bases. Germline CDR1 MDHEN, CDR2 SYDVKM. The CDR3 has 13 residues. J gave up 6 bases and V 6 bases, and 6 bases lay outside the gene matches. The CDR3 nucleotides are TGTGCCAGCAGGCTCACAGGGGGGCATGGCTACACCTTC. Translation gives CASRLTGGHGYTF.